This T cell receptor (beta chain) derives from a study of prognosis after radiotherapy for stage I lung cancer (dated by TCRdb to about 2021). Study-level background: Between April 2018 and 2019, over 15 patients with stage I NSCLC were enrolled in Nanjing, China. A total of around 40 blood samples from approximately 19 patients were sequenced, with one sample obtained before and one obtained after SBRT for each patient. This study profiled peripheral blood TCR beta repertoires from stage I NSCLC patients before and after stereotactic body radiotherapy and linked the repertoires to distant failure. On tumor histology, twelve patients had adenocarcinoma and several had squamous cell carcinoma. SBRT was given in 3 to 5 fractions with a biologically effective dose of at least 100 Gy, using image-guided IMRT or VMAT. The cohort included 10 to 15 men and roughly six women, with a median age of about 70 years and a range of roughly 50 to 85 years. Concurrent therapy was not administered to any patient alongside SBRT. Every patient was regarded as medically inoperable, because of comorbidities in over 10 cases and refusal of surgery in several cases. Four of the 19 patients developed distant metastases after SBRT, at a median of about seven months; the other 15 showed no significant progression. Newly diagnosed primary stage I lung tumors occurred in approximately 15 patients, and oligometastatic NSCLC after surgical resection of the primary tumor occurred in five. Broad study findings and their caveats: The study was limited by its small cohort and short follow-up, and the findings require independent validation. Tumor specificity of expanded TCR clones was not determined. No adjustment for multiple comparisons was applied to any of the reported P values. TRBV and TRBJ usage frequencies reportedly varied with metastasis status, involving two V genes at baseline and 8 or 9 V and two J genes after SBRT. After SBRT, the count of unique TCR clones dropped from a median of around 10,000 beforehand to 6,000 to 7,500 afterward (Wilcoxon paired P=0.011). Post-SBRT Shannon entropy and its change from baseline were lower in patients who developed distant metastases; baseline Shannon entropy was not associated with metastases.

All patients had node-negative disease on CT and PET/CT, and none had a history of other malignancies or prior chemotherapy or radiotherapy. At each of two time points, about 6.3 milliliters of peripheral venous blood were collected in EDTA tubes. PBMCs were isolated by Ficoll-Paque Plus density-gradient centrifugation. Samples were stored at -80°C immediately after collection until analysis. The CDR3 numbers 15 residues from cysteine through phenylalanine. The sequence is cut down to CDR3 DNA, 45 bases in frame from base 1. V and J are truncated by 1 base and 3 bases respectively, leaving an intervening sequence of 13 bases. For CDR1 and CDR2, the germline V gene (reference sequence) lists LGHDT and YNNKEL. This clonotype was found many times. Its antigen remains undetermined. No quality values exist for individual bases; no much larger clone is one base distant. Two rounds of multiplex PCR were performed to amplify the TCR beta CDR3 region from genomic DNA. The first PCR round used primers specific to each TRBV and TRBJ gene, and the primer sequences were filed in Chinese patent CN105087789A. Universal primers were used in the second PCR round. The Roche High Pure PCR Template Preparation Kit was used to extract genomic DNA from the frozen PBMCs. An Illumina HiSeq 3000 was used to sequence the libraries paired-end with 151 bp reads. The authors' pipeline ran thus. CutAdapt was used to remove raw reads lacking the multiplex PCR primer sequences. Using PEAR, the high-quality paired reads were merged into contigs. MiXCR assigned TRB V, D and J gene segments to each contig by aligning to reference sequences. To remove sequencing errors, CDR3 sequences were clustered according to base quality and sequence similarity. Shannon entropy normalized by the natural log of productive TCR sequence number was used as the measure of diversity. Clonality was defined as one minus Shannon entropy divided by the natural log of the number of unique clonotypes. Using the Youden index from ROC curves, the researchers picked the repertoire-metric cut-offs for progression-free survival, and all analyses were carried out in R 3.5.3. The raw public data were reprocessed by TCRdb itself: fastp quality trimming at Q25, MiXCR clonotype calling, in-frame beta chains only. For every CDR3 protein sequence, its rows merge into one entry that carries the most common genes and DNA. The V and J calls come from TCRdb's annotation, not from the publication. The sample contains 30,000 to 35,000 distinct CDR3 sequences, 32% of them found a single time. The ten top clones hold roughly a third of the sample.

The sample in question was PBMCs, obtained before or after stereotactic body radiation therapy (not recorded which). This clonotype originated in a donor aged 50 or older with non-small cell lung cancer. The V and J genes are TRBV3-1 and TRBJ2-7, and perhaps TRBD2 as D gene, on 5 matching bases. The CDR3 has the sequence CASSQGFSENYEQYF. The nucleotides are TGTGCCAGCAGCCAAGGGTTTAGCGAAAACTACGAGCAGTACTTC.